This T cell receptor (beta chain) emerged from a study of glioma-infiltrating T cells after dendritic cell vaccination. Time point indicated: after dendritic cell vaccination, including at tumor progression/relapse. Using immunoSEQ multiplex PCR, the repertoire was profiled, and TCRdb retains in-frame clones only, with some absent. The sample consists of around 60,000 clones, around 86% of them appearing once. This CDR3 comprises 13 residues. The germline gives CDR1 LNHNV, CDR2 YYDKDF (reference sequence). V lost 0 bases and J 10 bases, leaving 12 bases between the germline ends. This sample comprised blood, obtained after dendritic cell vaccination. This sequence originates from a human donor with glioblastoma. This chain joins TRBV15 and TRBJ1-1; no definite D call. The DNA of the CDR3 is TGTGCCACCAGCAGAGATCGCGGGGTCGGAGCTTTCTTT. Its translation: CATSRDRGVGAFF.